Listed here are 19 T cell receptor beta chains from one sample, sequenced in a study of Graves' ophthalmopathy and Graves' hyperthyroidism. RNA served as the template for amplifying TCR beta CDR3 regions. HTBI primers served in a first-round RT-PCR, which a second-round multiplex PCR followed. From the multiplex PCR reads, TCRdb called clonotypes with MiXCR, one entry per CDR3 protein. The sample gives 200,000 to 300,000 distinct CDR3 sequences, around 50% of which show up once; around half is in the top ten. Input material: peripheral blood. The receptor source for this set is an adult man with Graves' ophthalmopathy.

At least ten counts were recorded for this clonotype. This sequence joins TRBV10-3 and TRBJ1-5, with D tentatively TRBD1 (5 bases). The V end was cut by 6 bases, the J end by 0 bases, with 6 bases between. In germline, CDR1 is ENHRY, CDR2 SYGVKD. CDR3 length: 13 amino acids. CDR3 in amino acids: CAIRQDSNQPQHF. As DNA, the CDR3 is TGTGCCATCAGACAGGATAGCAATCAGCCCCAGCATTTT.

For the CDR3, the DNA is TGTGCCATCAGCACTCTGGGACAGGGAAACAATGAGCAGTTCTTC. As protein: CAISTLGQGNNEQFF. The V call is TRBV10-3, the J call TRBJ2-1; 9 bases map to TRBD1. CDR1 ENHRY and CDR2 SYGVKD come from the germline V gene. Germline trimming cut 6 bases from V and 5 bases from J; bases unmatched to any gene: 8. The CDR3 length is 15 residues.

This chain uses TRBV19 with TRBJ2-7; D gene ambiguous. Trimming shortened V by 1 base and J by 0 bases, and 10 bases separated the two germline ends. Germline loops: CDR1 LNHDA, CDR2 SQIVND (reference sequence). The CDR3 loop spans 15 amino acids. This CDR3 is CASSIARTASYEQYF. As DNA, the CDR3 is TGTGCCAGTAGTATAGCTAGGACGGCCTCCTACGAGCAGTACTTC. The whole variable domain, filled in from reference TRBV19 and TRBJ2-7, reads DGGITQSPKYLFRKEGQNVTLSCEQNLNHDAMYWYRQDPGQGLRLIYYSQIVNDFQKGDIAEGYSVSREKKESFPLTVTSAQKNPTAFYLCASSIARTASYEQYFGPGTRLTVT.

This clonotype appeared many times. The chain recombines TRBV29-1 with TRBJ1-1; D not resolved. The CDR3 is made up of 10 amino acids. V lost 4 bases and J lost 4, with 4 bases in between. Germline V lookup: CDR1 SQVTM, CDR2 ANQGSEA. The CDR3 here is CSVGFTEAFF. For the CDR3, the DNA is TGCAGCGTTGGTTTCACTGAAGCTTTCTTT.

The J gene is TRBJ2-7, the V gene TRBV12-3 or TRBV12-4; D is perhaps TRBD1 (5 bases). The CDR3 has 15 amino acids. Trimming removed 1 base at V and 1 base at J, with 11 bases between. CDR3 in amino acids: CASSLGQLQSYEQYF. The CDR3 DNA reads TGTGCCAGCAGTTTAGGACAGCTGCAATCCTACGAGCAGTACTTC.

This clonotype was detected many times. The DNA of the CDR3 is TGTGCCAGCAGCTTATGGGGGGGCGCGAACACTGAAGCTTTCTTT. Amino acids: CASSLWGGANTEAFF. The V and J genes are TRBV11-2 and TRBJ1-1; D may be TRBD1 (6 bases). This CDR3 has 15 amino acids. Trimming took 2 bases from V and 1 from J, leaving 11 bases between them. Germline values: CDR1 SGHAT, CDR2 FQNNGV.

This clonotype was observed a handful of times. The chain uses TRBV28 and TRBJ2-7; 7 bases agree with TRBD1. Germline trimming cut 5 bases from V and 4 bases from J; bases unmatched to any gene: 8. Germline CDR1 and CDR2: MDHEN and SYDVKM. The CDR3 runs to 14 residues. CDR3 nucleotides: TGTGCCAGCAGTGGGACAGAACGGAGTTACGAGCAGTACTTC. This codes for CASSGTERSYEQYF. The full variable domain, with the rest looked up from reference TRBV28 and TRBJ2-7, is DVKVTQSSRYLVKRTGEKVFLECVQDMDHENMFWYRQDPGLGLRLIYFSYDVKMKEKGDIPEGYSVSREKKERFSLILESASTNQTSMYLCASSGTERSYEQYFGPGTRLTVT.

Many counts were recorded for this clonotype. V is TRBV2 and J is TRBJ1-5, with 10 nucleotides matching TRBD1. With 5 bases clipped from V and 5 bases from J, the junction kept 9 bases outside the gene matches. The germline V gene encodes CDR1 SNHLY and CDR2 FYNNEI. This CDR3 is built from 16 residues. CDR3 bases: TGTGCCAGCAGTTTCCCGGGACAGGGGATAGATCAGCCCCAGCATTTT. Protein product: CASSFPGQGIDQPQHF.

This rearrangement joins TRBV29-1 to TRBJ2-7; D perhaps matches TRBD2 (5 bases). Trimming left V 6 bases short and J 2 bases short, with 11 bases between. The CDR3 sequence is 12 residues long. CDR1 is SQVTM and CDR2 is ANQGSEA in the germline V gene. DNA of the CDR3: TGCAGCGTGGGAGACGGTCCCTACGAGCAGTACTTC. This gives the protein CSVGDGPYEQYF.

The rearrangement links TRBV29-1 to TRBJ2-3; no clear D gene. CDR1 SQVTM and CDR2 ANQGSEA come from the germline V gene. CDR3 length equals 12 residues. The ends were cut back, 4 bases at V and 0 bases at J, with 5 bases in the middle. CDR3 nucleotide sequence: TGCAGCGTTGCGGAGAGCACAGATACGCAGTATTTT. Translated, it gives CSVAESTDTQYF.

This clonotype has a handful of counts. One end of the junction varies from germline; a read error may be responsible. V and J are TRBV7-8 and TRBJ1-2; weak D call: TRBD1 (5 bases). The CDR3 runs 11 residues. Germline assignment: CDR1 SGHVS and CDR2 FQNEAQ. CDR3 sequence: CTSREPNGYTF. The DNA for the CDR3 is TGTACCAGCAGGGAGCCCAACGGCTACACCTTC.

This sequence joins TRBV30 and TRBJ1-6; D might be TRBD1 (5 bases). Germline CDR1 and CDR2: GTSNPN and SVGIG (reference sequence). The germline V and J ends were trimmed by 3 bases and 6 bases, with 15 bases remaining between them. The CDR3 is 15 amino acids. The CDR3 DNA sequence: TGTGCCTGGAGGGCCACGGGACGGCTTAATTCACCCCTCCACTTT. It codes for CAWRATGRLNSPLHF.

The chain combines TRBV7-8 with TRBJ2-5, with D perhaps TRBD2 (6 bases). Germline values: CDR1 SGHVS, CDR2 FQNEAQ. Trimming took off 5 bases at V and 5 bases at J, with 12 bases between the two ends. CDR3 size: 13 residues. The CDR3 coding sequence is TGTGCCAGCAGCACCGGGAGAACGGAGACCCAGTACTTC. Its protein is CASSTGRTETQYF.

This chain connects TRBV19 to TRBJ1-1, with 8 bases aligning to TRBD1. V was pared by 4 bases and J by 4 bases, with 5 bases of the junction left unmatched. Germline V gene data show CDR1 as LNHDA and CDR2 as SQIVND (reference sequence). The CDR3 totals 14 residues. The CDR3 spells CASSNAGGGTEAFF. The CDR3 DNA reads TGTGCCAGTAGTAACGCAGGGGGCGGCACTGAAGCTTTCTTT. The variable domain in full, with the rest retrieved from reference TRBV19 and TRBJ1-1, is DGGITQSPKYLFRKEGQNVTLSCEQNLNHDAMYWYRQDPGQGLRLIYYSQIVNDFQKGDIAEGYSVSREKKESFPLTVTSAQKNPTAFYLCASSNAGGGTEAFFGQGTRLTVV.

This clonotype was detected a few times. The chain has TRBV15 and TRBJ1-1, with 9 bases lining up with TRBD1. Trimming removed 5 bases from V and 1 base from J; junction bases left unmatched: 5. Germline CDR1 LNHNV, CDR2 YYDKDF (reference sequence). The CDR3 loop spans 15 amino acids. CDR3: CATSGTGIPNTEAFF. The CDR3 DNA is TGTGCCACCAGCGGGACAGGGATTCCGAACACTGAAGCTTTCTTT. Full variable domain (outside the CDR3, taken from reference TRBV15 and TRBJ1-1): DAMVIQNPRYQVTQFGKPVTLSCSQTLNHNVMYWYQQKSSQAPKLLFHYYDKDFNNEADTPDNFQSRRPNTSFCFLDIRSPGLGDTAMYLCATSGTGIPNTEAFFGQGTRLTVV.

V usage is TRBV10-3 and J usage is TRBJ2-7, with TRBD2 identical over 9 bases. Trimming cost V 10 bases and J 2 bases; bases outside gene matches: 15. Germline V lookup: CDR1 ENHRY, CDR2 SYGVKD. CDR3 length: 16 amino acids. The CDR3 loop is CASNRIEAGGPYEQYF. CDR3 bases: TGTGCCAGCAATCGAATAGAAGCGGGGGGTCCCTACGAGCAGTACTTC.

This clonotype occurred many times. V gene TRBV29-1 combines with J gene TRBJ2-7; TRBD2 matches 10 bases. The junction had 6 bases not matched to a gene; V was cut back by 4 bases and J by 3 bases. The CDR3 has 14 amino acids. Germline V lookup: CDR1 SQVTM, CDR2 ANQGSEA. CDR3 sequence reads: CSVGTSGTDYEQYF. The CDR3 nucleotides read TGCAGCGTTGGGACTAGCGGCACCGACTACGAGCAGTACTTC.

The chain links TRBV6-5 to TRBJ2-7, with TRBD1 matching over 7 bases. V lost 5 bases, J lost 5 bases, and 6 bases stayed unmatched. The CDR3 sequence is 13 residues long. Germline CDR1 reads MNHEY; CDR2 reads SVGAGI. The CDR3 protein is CASSATGRHEQYF. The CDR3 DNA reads TGTGCCAGCAGTGCGACAGGGCGCCACGAGCAGTACTTC.

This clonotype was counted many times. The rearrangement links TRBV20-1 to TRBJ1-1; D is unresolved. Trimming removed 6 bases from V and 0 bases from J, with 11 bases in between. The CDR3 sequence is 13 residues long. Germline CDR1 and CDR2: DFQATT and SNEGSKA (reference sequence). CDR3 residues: CSAPSPMNTEAFF. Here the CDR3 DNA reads TGCAGTGCCCCATCCCCCATGAACACTGAAGCTTTCTTT.